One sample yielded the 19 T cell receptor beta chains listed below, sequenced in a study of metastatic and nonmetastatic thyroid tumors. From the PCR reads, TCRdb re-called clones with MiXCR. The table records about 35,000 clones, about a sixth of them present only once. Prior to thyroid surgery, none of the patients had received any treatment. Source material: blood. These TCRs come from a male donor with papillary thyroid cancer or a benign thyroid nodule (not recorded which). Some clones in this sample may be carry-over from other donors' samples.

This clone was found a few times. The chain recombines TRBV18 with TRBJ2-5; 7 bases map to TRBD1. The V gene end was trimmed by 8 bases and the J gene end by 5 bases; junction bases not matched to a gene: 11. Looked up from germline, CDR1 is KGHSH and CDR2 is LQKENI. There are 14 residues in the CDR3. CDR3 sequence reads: CASRPLTGDETQYF. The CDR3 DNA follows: TGTGCCAGCCGCCCACTAACAGGGGACGAGACCCAGTACTTC.

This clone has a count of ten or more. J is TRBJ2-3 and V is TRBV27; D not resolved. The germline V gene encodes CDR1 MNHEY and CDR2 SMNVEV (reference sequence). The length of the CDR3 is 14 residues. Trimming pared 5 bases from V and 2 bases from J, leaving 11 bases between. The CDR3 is CASSPIDSTDTQYF. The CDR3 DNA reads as TGTGCCAGCAGTCCCATAGATTCCACAGATACGCAGTATTTT.

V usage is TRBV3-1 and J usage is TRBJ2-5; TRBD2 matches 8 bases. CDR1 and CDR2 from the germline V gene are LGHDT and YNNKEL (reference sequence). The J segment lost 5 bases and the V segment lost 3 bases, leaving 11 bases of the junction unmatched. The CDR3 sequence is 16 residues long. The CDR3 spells CASSHWGLGGEETQYF. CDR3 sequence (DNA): TGTGCCAGCAGCCATTGGGGACTAGGGGGAGAGGAGACCCAGTACTTC.

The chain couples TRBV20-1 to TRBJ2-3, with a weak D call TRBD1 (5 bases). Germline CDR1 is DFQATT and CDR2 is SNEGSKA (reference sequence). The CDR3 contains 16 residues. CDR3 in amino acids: CSPRVRAGPSRDTQYF. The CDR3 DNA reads TGCAGCCCTAGGGTTAGGGCAGGGCCTTCTAGAGATACGCAGTATTTT.

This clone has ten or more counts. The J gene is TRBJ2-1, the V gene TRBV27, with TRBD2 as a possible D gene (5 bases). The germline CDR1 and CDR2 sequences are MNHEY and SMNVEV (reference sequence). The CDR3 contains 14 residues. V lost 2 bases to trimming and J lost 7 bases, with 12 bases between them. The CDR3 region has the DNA TGTGCCAGCAGTTTAGCGGGCGTGGGGAATGAGCAGTTCTTC. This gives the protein CASSLAGVGNEQFF.

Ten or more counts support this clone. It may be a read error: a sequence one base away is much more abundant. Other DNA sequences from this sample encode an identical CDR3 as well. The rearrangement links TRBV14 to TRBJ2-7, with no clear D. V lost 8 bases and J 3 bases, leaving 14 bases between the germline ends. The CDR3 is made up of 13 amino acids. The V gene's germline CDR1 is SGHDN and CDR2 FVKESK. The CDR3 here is CASGQVGDYEQYF. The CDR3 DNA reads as TGTGCCAGCGGGCAAGTTGGAGACTACGAGCAGTACTTC.

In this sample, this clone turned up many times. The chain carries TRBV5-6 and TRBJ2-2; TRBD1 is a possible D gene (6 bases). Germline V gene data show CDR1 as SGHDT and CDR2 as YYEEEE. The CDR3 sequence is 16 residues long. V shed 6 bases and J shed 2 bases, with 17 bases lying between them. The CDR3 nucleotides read TGTGCCAGCAACGCAATCGACAGGACAAACACCGGGGAGCTGTTTTTT. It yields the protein CASNAIDRTNTGELFF.

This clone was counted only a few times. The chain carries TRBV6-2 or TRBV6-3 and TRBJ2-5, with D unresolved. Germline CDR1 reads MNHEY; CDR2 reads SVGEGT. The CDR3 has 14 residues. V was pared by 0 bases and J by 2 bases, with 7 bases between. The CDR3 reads CASSYSPSQETQYF. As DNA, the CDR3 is TGTGCCAGCAGTTACTCTCCAAGTCAAGAGACCCAGTACTTC.

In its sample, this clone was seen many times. The CDR3 spells CASNQLGTLNQPQHF. In DNA form, the CDR3 reads TGTGCCAGCAACCAACTAGGGACATTGAATCAGCCCCAGCATTTT. The chain joins TRBV6-2 or TRBV6-3 to TRBJ1-5; D is perhaps TRBD1 (6 bases). Germline CDR1 and CDR2: MNHEY and SVGEGT. The CDR3 is 15 amino acids. Between the trimmed V and J ends, which lost 7 bases and 4 bases, there was a span of 17 bases.

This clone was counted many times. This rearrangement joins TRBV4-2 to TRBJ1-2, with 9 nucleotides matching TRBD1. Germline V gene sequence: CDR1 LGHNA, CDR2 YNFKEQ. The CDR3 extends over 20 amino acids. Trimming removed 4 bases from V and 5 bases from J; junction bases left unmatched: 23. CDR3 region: CASSPGRSGQGFLSPYGYTF. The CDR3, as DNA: TGTGCCAGCAGCCCGGGTCGGTCGGGACAGGGATTCCTCTCCCCGTATGGCTACACCTTC.

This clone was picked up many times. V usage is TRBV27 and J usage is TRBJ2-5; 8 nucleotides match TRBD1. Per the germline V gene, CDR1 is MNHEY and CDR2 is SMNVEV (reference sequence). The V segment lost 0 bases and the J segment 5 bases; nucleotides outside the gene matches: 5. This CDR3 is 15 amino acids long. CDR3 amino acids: CASSLSTGGWETQYF. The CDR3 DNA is TGTGCCAGCAGTTTATCAACAGGGGGTTGGGAGACCCAGTACTTC.

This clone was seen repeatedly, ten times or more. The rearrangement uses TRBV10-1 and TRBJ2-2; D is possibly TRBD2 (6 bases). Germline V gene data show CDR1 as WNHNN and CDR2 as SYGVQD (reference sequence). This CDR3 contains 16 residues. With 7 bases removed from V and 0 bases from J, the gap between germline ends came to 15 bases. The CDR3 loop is CASTPGLSANTGELFF. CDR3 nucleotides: TGCGCCAGCACCCCGGGACTGAGCGCGAACACCGGGGAGCTGTTTTTT.

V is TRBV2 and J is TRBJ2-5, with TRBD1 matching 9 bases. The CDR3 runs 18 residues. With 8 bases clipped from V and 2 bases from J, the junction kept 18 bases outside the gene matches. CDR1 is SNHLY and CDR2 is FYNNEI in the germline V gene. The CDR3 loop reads CASSPFSTGGTQQETQYF. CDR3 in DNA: TGTGCCAGCTCCCCGTTCAGCACAGGGGGCACCCAGCAAGAGACCCAGTACTTC.

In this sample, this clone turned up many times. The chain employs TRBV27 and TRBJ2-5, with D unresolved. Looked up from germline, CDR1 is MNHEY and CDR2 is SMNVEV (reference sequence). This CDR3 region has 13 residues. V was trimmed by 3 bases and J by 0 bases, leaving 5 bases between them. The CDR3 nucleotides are TGTGCCAGCAGTTTCGGGTACCAAGAGACCCAGTACTTC. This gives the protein CASSFGYQETQYF.

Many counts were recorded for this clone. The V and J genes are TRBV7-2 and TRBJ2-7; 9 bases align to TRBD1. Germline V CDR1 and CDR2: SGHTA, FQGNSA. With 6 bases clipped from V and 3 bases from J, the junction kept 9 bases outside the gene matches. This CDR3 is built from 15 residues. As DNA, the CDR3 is TGTGCCAGCAGTCACACCGGGACAGGGTTCTACGAGCAGTACTTC. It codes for CASSHTGTGFYEQYF.

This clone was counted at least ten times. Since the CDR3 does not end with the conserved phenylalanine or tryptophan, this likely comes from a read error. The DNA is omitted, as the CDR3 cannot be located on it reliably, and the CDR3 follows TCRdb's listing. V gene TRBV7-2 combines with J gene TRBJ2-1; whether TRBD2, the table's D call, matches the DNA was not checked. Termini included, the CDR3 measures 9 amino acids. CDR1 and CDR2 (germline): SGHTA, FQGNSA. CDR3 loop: CASSLGGAG.

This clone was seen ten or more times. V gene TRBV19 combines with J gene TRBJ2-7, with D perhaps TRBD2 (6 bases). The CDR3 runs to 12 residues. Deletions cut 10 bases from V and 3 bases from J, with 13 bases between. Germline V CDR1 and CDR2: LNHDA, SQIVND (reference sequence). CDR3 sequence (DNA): TGTGCCACCAGGCAGGGAGGCTACGAGCAGTACTTC. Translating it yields CATRQGGYEQYF.

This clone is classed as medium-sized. CDR3 residues: CASSYVGGRGPNNEQFF. The CDR3 DNA is TGTGCCAGCAGTTACGTCGGCGGGAGGGGGCCTAACAATGAGCAGTTCTTC. The rearrangement joins TRBV6-5 to TRBJ2-1; 9 nucleotides line up with TRBD2. The CDR3 is made up of 17 amino acids. V trimming: 2 bases; J trimming: 5 bases; junction bases outside the gene matches: 10. Germline-derived CDR1 and CDR2 are MNHEY and SVGAGI.

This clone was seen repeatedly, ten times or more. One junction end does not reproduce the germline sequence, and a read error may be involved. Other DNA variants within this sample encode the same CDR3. CDR3 nucleotides: TGTGCCATTAGTGAGGGACAGTCTAGCACAGATACGCAGTATTTT. Translation: CAISEGQSSTDTQYF. This chain uses TRBV10-3 with TRBJ2-3; TRBD1 matches at 7 bases. Germline lookup yields CDR1 ENHRY and CDR2 SYGVKD. CDR3 length equals 15 residues.